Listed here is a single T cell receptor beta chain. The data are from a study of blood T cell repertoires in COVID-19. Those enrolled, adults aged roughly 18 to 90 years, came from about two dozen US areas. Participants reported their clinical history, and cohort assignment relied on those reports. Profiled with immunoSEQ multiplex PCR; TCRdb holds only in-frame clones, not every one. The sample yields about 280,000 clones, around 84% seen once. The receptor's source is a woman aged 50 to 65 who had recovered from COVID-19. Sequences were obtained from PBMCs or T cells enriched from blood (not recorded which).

The CDR3 nucleotides read TGTGCCACCAGCAGAGAGGGGGGAAGCTCCTACGAGCAGTACTTC. Its protein is CATSREGGSSYEQYF. The chain carries TRBV15 and TRBJ2-7; possible D gene TRBD2, 6 bases. Trimming removed 0 bases from V and 0 bases from J, with 9 bases in between. The CDR3 is made up of 15 amino acids. CDR1 and CDR2 (germline): LNHNV, YYDKDF (reference sequence).